This TCR beta chain was obtained from a study of blood T cell repertoires in COVID-19. Study information: COVID-19 samples, acute and convalescent, were from the United States, Italy and Spain. T cells, B-cell-depleted T cells, or PBMCs supplied cDNA or gDNA.

Trimming took 3 bases from V and 8 from J; bases not matched to a gene: 8. Germline V gene data show CDR1 as SGDLS and CDR2 as YYNGEE. This CDR3 comprises 15 residues. Generated by immunoSEQ multiplex PCR, the TCRdb table keeps only in-frame clones and is missing some. The profile shows some 200,000 clones, 75% to 85% of them singletons. The sequenced sample was peripheral blood. This TCR was recovered from a woman in her thirties or forties who had recovered from COVID-19. The chain has TRBV9 and TRBJ1-4, with TRBD1 identical over 9 bases. Written as DNA, the CDR3 is TGTGCCAGCAGCGCGACCGGGACAGGGCAGGAAAAACTGTTTTTT. Translation: CASSATGTGQEKLFF.